This T cell receptor beta chain was observed in a study of blood T cell repertoires in COVID-19. Study at large: Some COVID-19 samples were acute and others convalescent; all came from the United States, Italy and Spain. Sample material is recorded as cDNA or gDNA derived from T cells, B-cell-depleted T cells, or PBMCs.

The repertoire was sequenced with immunoSEQ multiplex PCR; TCRdb's copy has only in-frame clones and lacks some. The repertoire has approximately 130,000 clones, around four fifths of them found once; the top ten carry 20% to 30%. Sequenced input: peripheral blood. This clonotype was obtained from a human donor in a cohort sampled during active COVID-19.

Here the CDR3 reads CASSLWDRGTNTEAFF. For the CDR3, the DNA is TGTGCCAGCAGCTTGTGGGACAGGGGTACGAACACTGAAGCTTTCTTT. The chain has TRBV5-6 and TRBJ1-1; TRBD1 matches 10 bases. Germline CDR1 SGHDT, CDR2 YYEEEE. Germline trimming cut 1 base from V and 1 base from J; bases unmatched to any gene: 4. The CDR3 covers 16 residues.